Following are 10 T cell receptor beta chains from one sample sequenced in a study of beta chain features in type 1 diabetes. Overall study findings and caveats: The study found moderately but significantly shorter TCRB CDR3s in all four CD4+ subsets of Type 1 diabetes patients.

These receptors lack a known antigen. Since all of the isolated RNA was reverse transcribed, expressed TCRB transcripts were what got sequenced. Sequencing used immunoSEQ multiplex PCR; TCRdb keeps in-frame clones, though not all of them. Of more than 300,000 clones in the sample, over 8.5% were seen once. Sequencing was done on a sample of central memory CD4+ T cells from blood. These receptors all stem from a man aged 25 to 45 with type 1 diabetes.

V and J are TRBV29-1 and TRBJ2-6, with TRBD2 matching 8 bases. This CDR3 is built from 16 residues. The germline V gene encodes CDR1 SQVTM and CDR2 ANQGSEA. The junction had 9 bases not matched to a gene; V was cut back by 7 bases and J by 1 base. The CDR3 DNA follows: TGCAGCGCTTATAGCGGGAAGAGGTCTGGGGCCAACGTCCTGACTTTC. Encoded protein: CSAYSGKRSGANVLTF.

This clone turned up a few times. This chain's CDR3 is CASSFVDTQYF. CDR3 DNA sequence: TGTGCCAGCAGTTTCGTAGATACGCAGTATTTT. The chain is built from TRBV6-4 and TRBJ2-3; D not resolved. Germline V gives CDR1 MRHNA, CDR2 SNTAGT. The CDR3 has 11 amino acids. V dropped 5 bases and J dropped 5 bases, with 5 bases sitting between them.

This rearrangement joins TRBV11-1 to TRBJ2-1; 10 nucleotides align to TRBD2. CDR1 SGHAT and CDR2 FQDESV come from the germline V gene (reference sequence). CDR3 size: 16 residues. Unmatched junction bases numbered 10, after V lost 5 bases and J lost 6 bases. CDR3 sequence reads: CASSPFRWTSGNEQFF. CDR3 DNA: TGTGCCAGCAGCCCCTTTCGTTGGACTAGCGGCAATGAGCAGTTCTTC.

In its sample, this clone was seen a few times. Other DNA sequences in the same sample also yield this CDR3. The J gene is TRBJ2-5, the V gene TRBV5-1; D gene ambiguous. Trimming removed 0 bases at V and 4 bases at J, with 7 bases between. Germline loops: CDR1 SGHRS, CDR2 YFSETQ. The CDR3 length is 13 residues. CDR3 loop: CASSLGSGETQYF. The CDR3 nucleotides read TGCGCCAGCAGCTTGGGGTCAGGAGAGACCCAGTACTTC.

This rearrangement joins TRBV23-1 to TRBJ2-5; D perhaps matches TRBD1 (8 bases). The J call may not be correct, given that the DNA end is closer to TRBJ2-7. TRBV23-1 is assigned to the ORF class and has an uncertain function. This CDR3 comprises 16 residues. The CDR3 sequence: CASSCRGLAVSYEQYF. CDR3 in DNA: TGCGCCAGCAGTTGCAGGGGGCTAGCGGTTTCCTACGAGCAGTACTTC.

The chain employs TRBV6-5 and TRBJ2-2; tentative D call: TRBD2 (6 bases). The length of the CDR3 is 16 residues. Germline CDR1 and CDR2: MNHEY and SVGAGI. V was trimmed by 2 bases and J by 0 bases, leaving 10 bases between them. The CDR3 sequence is CASSYAGGTNTGELFF. The CDR3 bases are TGTGCCAGCAGTTACGCCGGGGGAACGAACACCGGGGAGCTGTTTTTT.

The rearrangement joins TRBV4-3 to TRBJ2-3, with 7 positions matching TRBD1. The J segment lost 1 base and the V segment lost 1 base, leaving 8 bases of the junction unmatched. The CDR3 contains 17 residues. Per the germline V gene, CDR1 is LGHNA and CDR2 is YSLEER. Here the CDR3 reads CASSQGGGRHGTDTQYF. The CDR3 nucleotides read TGCGCCAGCAGCCAAGGAGGGGGCCGCCACGGCACAGATACGCAGTATTTT.

This clone was observed at least ten times. The chain carries TRBV15 and TRBJ1-1; no reliable D call. Trimming took off 0 bases at V and 0 bases at J, with 8 bases between the two ends. There are 15 residues in the CDR3. The V gene's germline CDR1 is LNHNV and CDR2 YYDKDF (reference sequence). CDR3 in DNA: TGTGCCACCAGCAGAGAAAGGGCCATGAACACTGAAGCTTTCTTT. Translation gives CATSRERAMNTEAFF.

J is TRBJ2-2 and V is TRBV30, with TRBD2 as a possible D gene (5 bases). The ends were cut back, 1 base at V and 4 bases at J, with 10 bases in the middle. This CDR3 has 14 residues. The germline CDR1 and CDR2 sequences are GTSNPN and SVGIG (reference sequence). CDR3 sequence: CAWSEGSGTGELFF. DNA of the CDR3: TGTGCCTGGAGTGAAGGGAGCGGCACCGGGGAGCTGTTTTTT.

The CDR3 DNA sequence: TGTGCCAGCAGGGTGGGGACAAGCTATGGCTACACCTTC. This codes for CASRVGTSYGYTF. This chain connects TRBV28 to TRBJ1-2; perhaps TRBD1 as D (6 bases). Trimming shortened V by 6 bases and J by 4 bases, and 12 bases separated the two germline ends. The germline V gene has CDR1 MDHEN and CDR2 SYDVKM. This CDR3 comprises 13 residues.